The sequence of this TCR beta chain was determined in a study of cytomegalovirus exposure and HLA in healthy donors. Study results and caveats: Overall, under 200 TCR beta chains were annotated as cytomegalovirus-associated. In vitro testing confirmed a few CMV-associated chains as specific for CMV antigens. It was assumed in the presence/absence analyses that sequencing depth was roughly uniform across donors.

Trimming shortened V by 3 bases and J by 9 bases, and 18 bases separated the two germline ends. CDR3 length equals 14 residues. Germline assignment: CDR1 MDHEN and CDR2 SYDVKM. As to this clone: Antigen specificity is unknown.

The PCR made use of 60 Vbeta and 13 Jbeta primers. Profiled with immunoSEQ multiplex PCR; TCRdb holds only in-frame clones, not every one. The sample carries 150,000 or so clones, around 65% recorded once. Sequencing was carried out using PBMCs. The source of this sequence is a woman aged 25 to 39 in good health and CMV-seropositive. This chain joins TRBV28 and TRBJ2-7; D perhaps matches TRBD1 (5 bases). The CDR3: CASSFSPVGAGQYF. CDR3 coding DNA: TGTGCCAGCAGTTTTTCCCCTGTAGGGGCTGGGCAGTACTTC. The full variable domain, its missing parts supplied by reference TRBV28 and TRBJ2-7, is DVKVTQSSRYLVKRTGEKVFLECVQDMDHENMFWYRQDPGLGLRLIYFSYDVKMKEKGDIPEGYSVSREKKERFSLILESASTNQTSMYLCASSFSPVGAGQYFGPGTRLTVT.